Shown below are 31 T cell receptor beta chains from a single sample sequenced in a study of beta chain features in type 1 diabetes (dated by TCRdb to 2016 to 2018). To prepare the library, the immunoSEQ multiplex PCR assay was applied. The entire amount of isolated RNA was reverse transcribed using the High Capacity cDNA Reverse Transcription Kit, so the sequenced TCRB transcripts were expressed ones. TCRdb carries this immuneACCESS record with in-frame sequences only. Its versions omit some clonotypes, under half of them owing to an unresolved V gene in the studies checked, with the rest unexplained. This sample holds a few hundred thousand clones; about 15% were observed only once. More than 0.015% of the sample comes from the top ten. Sequenced: naive CD4+ T cells from blood. The cell subset or site label here, explained by the study, means: true naive CD4+ T cells. All receptors come from a woman aged 18-29 years in good health.

The chain employs TRBV7-2 and TRBJ2-3; 11 bases map to TRBD2. The V gene end was trimmed by 4 bases and the J gene end by 1 base; junction bases not matched to a gene: 10. Germline CDR1 is SGHTA and CDR2 is FQGNSA. The CDR3 totals 18 residues. The CDR3, as DNA: TGTGCCAGCAGCTCGTCAACCGTAGCGGGAGGGGGCACAGATACGCAGTATTTT. Its protein product is CASSSSTVAGGGTDTQYF.

A few counts support this clone. This chain links TRBV20-1 with TRBJ1-2; D uncertain. This CDR3 spans 11 amino acids. Germline V CDR1 and CDR2: DFQATT, SNEGSKA (reference sequence). Trimming cost V 5 bases and J 1 base, with 5 bases left between them. Written as DNA, the CDR3 is TGCAGTGCTTTCAATAACTATGGCTACACCTTC. This sequence encodes CSAFNNYGYTF.

This clone was counted only a few times. At one boundary the junction diverges from the germline segment, which might be a read error. Different DNA sequences within this sample yield the same CDR3. The genes are TRBV5-1 and TRBJ2-3; 14 bases match TRBD2. The CDR3 is made up of 16 amino acids. Germline CDR1 is SGHRS and CDR2 is YFSETQ. The CDR3 here is CASSLGLAGVTDTQYF. As DNA, the CDR3 is TGCGCCAGCAGTTTGGGACTAGCGGGAGTCACAGATACGCAGTATTTT.

The genes are TRBV27 and TRBJ1-2, with D hard to call. The CDR3 contains 17 residues. The germline V gene has CDR1 MNHEY and CDR2 SMNVEV (reference sequence). Trimming left V 1 base short and J 4 bases short, with 19 bases between. The CDR3 sequence is CASSLWSVGKVGYGYTF. CDR3 in DNA: TGTGCCAGCAGTTTATGGTCGGTCGGGAAAGTCGGCTATGGCTACACCTTC.

This sequence joins TRBV11-3 and TRBJ2-2, with unresolved D. CDR3 length equals 13 residues. CDR1 and CDR2 from the germline V gene are SGHNT and YENEEA. Trimming pared 5 bases from V and 9 bases from J, leaving 13 bases between. The CDR3 DNA is TGTGCCAGCAGCAAGATCGGTTCCCGGGAGCTGTTTTTT. Amino acids: CASSKIGSRELFF.

This clone was seen a few times. This CDR3 is CASSSEASGRGITGELFF. CDR3 nucleotides: TGTGCCAGCAGCTCAGAGGCTAGCGGGAGGGGTATCACCGGGGAGCTGTTTTTT. This chain links TRBV7-2 with TRBJ2-2; 12 nucleotides match TRBD2. The germline V gene encodes CDR1 SGHTA and CDR2 FQGNSA. J gave up 4 bases and V 4 bases, and 10 bases lay outside the gene matches. The length of the CDR3 is 18 residues. Together with reference TRBV7-2 and TRBJ2-2, the CDR3 gives the full variable domain: GAGVSQSPSNKVTEKGKDVELRCDPISGHTALYWYRQSLGQGLEFLIYFQGNSAPDKSGLPSDRFSAERTGGSVSTLTIQRTQQEDSAVYLCASSSEASGRGITGELFFGEGSRLTVL.

This clone has more than one count but fewer than ten. V is TRBV11-2 and J is TRBJ1-2; D uncertain. Germline V gene sequence: CDR1 SGHAT, CDR2 FQNNGV. Trimming stripped 6 bases from V and 3 bases from J, with 17 bases between. The CDR3 covers 15 residues. The CDR3 nucleotides are TGTGCCAGCAGTACCCGACCTGACGGGGACTATGGCTACACCTTC. Translated: CASSTRPDGDYGYTF.

The chain links TRBV4-3 to TRBJ2-2, with TRBD2 matching over 12 bases. The CDR3 has 18 residues. After removal of 1 base from V and 6 bases from J, the junction contained 9 bases not matched to a gene. Germline V gene data show CDR1 as LGHNA and CDR2 as YSLEER. The DNA of the CDR3 is TGCGCCAGCAGCCAAGGCTTGACTAGCGGGAGAAGGTCCGGGGAGCTGTTTTTT. Amino acids: CASSQGLTSGRRSGELFF.

There are a few counts of this clone. The chain has TRBV2 and TRBJ1-2; 8 nucleotides line up with TRBD1. From germline, CDR1 is SNHLY and CDR2 FYNNEI. CDR3 size: 13 residues. The V gene end was trimmed by 5 bases and the J gene end by 3 bases; junction bases not matched to a gene: 2. The CDR3 loop reads CASSIQGDYGYTF. Here the CDR3 DNA reads TGTGCCAGCAGTATACAGGGGGACTATGGCTACACCTTC.

This clone was counted a few times. This chain links TRBV15 with TRBJ1-1; 7 bases fit TRBD1. Germline V lookup: CDR1 LNHNV, CDR2 YYDKDF (reference sequence). V lost 0 bases to trimming and J lost 5 bases; unmatched junction nucleotides: 18. The CDR3 is 19 residues long. Written as DNA, the CDR3 is TGTGCCACCAGCAGAGATTCGTATAGGGGGCGCGGAACGGTTACTGAAGCTTTCTTT. Its protein is CATSRDSYRGRGTVTEAFF.

The table lists this clone with a few counts. This chain links TRBV2 with TRBJ2-5, with TRBD2 identical over 8 bases. Germline CDR1 reads SNHLY; CDR2 reads FYNNEI. The CDR3 is made up of 15 amino acids. The junction had 4 bases not matched to a gene; V was cut back by 3 bases and J by 1 base. CDR3 bases: TGTGCCAGCAGTGAGGCTAGCGGGTTCCAAGAGACCCAGTACTTC. Protein product: CASSEASGFQETQYF.

This clone was seen a handful of times. The chain joins TRBV2 to TRBJ2-2; the match to TRBD1 covers 9 bases. The CDR3 sequence is 14 residues long. Germline V CDR1 and CDR2: SNHLY, FYNNEI. Losses at the gene ends were 6 bases for V and 7 bases for J; bases not matched to a gene: 6. The CDR3 region is CASRGQGRIGELFF. Written as DNA, the CDR3 is TGTGCCAGCAGGGGACAGGGAAGAATCGGGGAGCTGTTTTTT.

The gene calls are TRBV28 and TRBJ1-2; a weak D match, TRBD1 (6 bases). V was shortened by 8 bases and J by 2 bases, with 18 bases between the two germline ends. Germline assignment: CDR1 MDHEN and CDR2 SYDVKM. The CDR3 sequence is 15 residues long. The CDR3, as DNA: TGTGCCAGCTCTATCGCTCAAACAGGGAACTATGGCTACACCTTC. Translating it yields CASSIAQTGNYGYTF.

Note on this clone: Germline and junction disagree at one end, which may indicate a read error. The gene calls are TRBV2 and TRBJ2-1; TRBD2 matches at 9 bases. In germline, CDR1 is SNHLY, CDR2 FYNNEI. There are 15 residues in the CDR3. CDR3 protein: CASSPTSGSSNEQFF. In DNA form, the CDR3 reads TGTGCCAGCAGTCCGACTAGCGGATCCTCCAATGAGCAGTTCTTC.

The sample holds a few counts of this clone. The chain couples TRBV7-2 to TRBJ2-1; 12 nucleotides align to TRBD2. This CDR3 contains 15 residues. V lost 5 bases and J lost 8; bases outside the gene matches: 7. Germline lookup yields CDR1 SGHTA and CDR2 FQGNSA. CDR3 region: CASSTGLAGRDEQFF. As DNA, the CDR3 is TGTGCCAGCAGCACCGGACTAGCGGGAAGGGATGAGCAGTTCTTC.

This clone has just a few counts. V and J are TRBV15 and TRBJ2-1, with TRBD2 as a possible D gene (5 bases). CDR1 and CDR2 (germline): LNHNV, YYDKDF (reference sequence). Trimming removed 3 bases from V and 10 bases from J, with 10 bases in between. This CDR3 has 12 amino acids. The CDR3 sequence: CATSRGPGEQFF. The CDR3 nucleotides are TGTGCCACCAGCAGGGGCCCGGGGGAGCAGTTCTTC.

V is TRBV5-8 and J is TRBJ1-1, with a tentative D call TRBD1 (5 bases). V lost 0 bases, J lost 5 bases, and 14 bases lay in between. Germline V gene sequence: CDR1 SGHTS, CDR2 YDEGEE. The CDR3 has 15 amino acids. This chain's CDR3 is CASSLAGTGGTEAFF. CDR3 nucleotides: TGTGCCAGCAGCTTGGCCGGGACGGGGGGGACTGAAGCTTTCTTT. The entire variable domain, with the rest obtained from reference TRBV5-8 and TRBJ1-1, is as follows: EAGVTQSPTHLIKTRGQQATLRCSPISGHTSVYWYQQALGLGLQFLLWYDEGEERNRGNFPPRFSGRQFPNYSSELNVNALELEDSALYLCASSLAGTGGTEAFFGQGTRLTVV.

In this sample, this clone turned up a few times. This chain links TRBV29-1 with TRBJ2-5; 9 nucleotides line up with TRBD2. There are 14 residues in the CDR3. The germline V gene encodes CDR1 SQVTM and CDR2 ANQGSEA. The ends lost 4 bases at V and 6 bases at J; junction bases unmatched: 9. Here the CDR3 reads CSVVAGEEKKTQYF. The DNA of the CDR3 is TGCAGCGTTGTAGCGGGAGAGGAAAAGAAGACCCAGTACTTC.

The genes are TRBV5-6 and TRBJ2-1; 11 nucleotides line up with TRBD2. This CDR3 is built from 16 residues. V shed 3 bases and J 4 bases; nucleotides not matched to a gene: 6. CDR1 and CDR2 from the germline V gene are SGHDT and YYEEEE. CDR3 loop: CASSSPGLAAYNEQFF. The DNA for the CDR3 is TGTGCCAGCAGCTCACCGGGACTAGCGGCTTACAATGAGCAGTTCTTC.

The gene calls are TRBV18 and TRBJ1-4; D remains unclear. The CDR3 consists of 15 residues. Trimming shortened V by 4 bases and J by 5 bases, and 14 bases separated the two germline ends. Germline values: CDR1 KGHSH, CDR2 LQKENI. The DNA of the CDR3 is TGTGCCAGCTCACTCCGGACTCATGGGAATGAAAAACTGTTTTTT. It translates to CASSLRTHGNEKLFF.

The gene calls are TRBV14 and TRBJ2-7; maybe TRBD1 (5 bases). Germline lookup yields CDR1 SGHDN and CDR2 FVKESK. The ends were cut back, 4 bases at V and 2 bases at J, with 9 bases in the middle. This CDR3 has 13 amino acids. This chain's CDR3 is CASSLIGAYEQYF. CDR3 in DNA: TGTGCCAGCAGCCTCATAGGGGCCTACGAGCAGTACTTC.

The genes are TRBV30 and TRBJ2-3, with 8 bases matching TRBD2. With V trimmed by 4 bases and J by 1 base, 7 bases remained unmatched. This CDR3 is built from 15 residues. CDR1 GTSNPN and CDR2 SVGIG come from the germline V gene (reference sequence). CDR3 bases: TGTGCCTGGAAAAGGCTAGCGGGTCGCACAGATACGCAGTATTTT. Translated, it gives CAWKRLAGRTDTQYF.

This clone was seen a handful of times. This chain connects TRBV29-1 to TRBJ2-5, with D possibly being TRBD2 (7 bases). The germline V gene has CDR1 SQVTM and CDR2 ANQGSEA. This CDR3 contains 14 residues. Trimming cost V 4 bases and J 7 bases, with 19 bases left between them. In DNA form, the CDR3 reads TGCAGCGTTGTCCGCGGGGGCCACTCGTGGACCCAGTACTTC. Its protein is CSVVRGGHSWTQYF.

The V and J genes are TRBV28 and TRBJ2-2, with D possibly being TRBD1 (6 bases). Germline V lookup: CDR1 MDHEN, CDR2 SYDVKM. The V end lost 6 bases, the J end lost 5 bases, and 16 bases lay between the germline ends. The CDR3 totals 15 residues. The CDR3 DNA follows: TGTGCCAGCAGCTCCTGGACAGAAAAAACCGGGGAGCTGTTTTTT. This encodes CASSSWTEKTGELFF.

The table lists this clone with a few counts. This chain links TRBV5-1 with TRBJ1-4; the D gene is possibly TRBD1 (5 bases). The germline V and J ends were trimmed by 3 bases and 2 bases, with 8 bases remaining between them. In germline, CDR1 is SGHRS, CDR2 YFSETQ. The CDR3 consists of 14 residues. The CDR3, as DNA: TGCGCCAGCAGCTGGGGACTGACTAATGAAAAACTGTTTTTT. It specifies CASSWGLTNEKLFF.

A few counts support this clone. The chain employs TRBV9 and TRBJ1-2; 9 bases match TRBD1. The germline CDR1 and CDR2 sequences are SGDLS and YYNGEE. CDR3 size: 16 residues. V lost 4 bases, J lost 5 bases, and 12 bases stayed unmatched. The CDR3 DNA is TGTGCCAGCAGCTTATCGGGACAGGGCCTTGGATATGGCTACACCTTC. Its translation: CASSLSGQGLGYGYTF.

The chain is built from TRBV18 and TRBJ2-7, with D possibly matching TRBD1 (5 bases). The germline V gene encodes CDR1 KGHSH and CDR2 LQKENI. Trimming shortened V by 1 base and J by 4 bases, and 11 bases separated the two germline ends. The CDR3 extends over 14 amino acids. Written as DNA, the CDR3 is TGTGCCAGCTCACCACTCCAGGGCCGGTACGAGCAGTACTTC. It translates to CASSPLQGRYEQYF.

This clone was counted a few times. The chain recombines TRBV28 with TRBJ1-1; D unresolved. This CDR3 region has 13 residues. CDR1 is MDHEN and CDR2 is SYDVKM in the germline V gene. The V end lost 7 bases, the J end lost 6 bases, and 15 bases lay between the germline ends. The CDR3 sequence: CASTRGRLAEAFF. CDR3 bases: TGTGCCAGCACACGCGGGAGATTGGCTGAAGCTTTCTTT.

In this sample, this clone turned up a few times. The chain is built from TRBV30 and TRBJ1-5, with 7 bases that match TRBD1. CDR1 and CDR2 (germline): GTSNPN, SVGIG (reference sequence). V lost 1 base to trimming and J lost 5 bases; unmatched junction nucleotides: 8. The CDR3 is 15 residues long. The DNA for the CDR3 is TGTGCCTGGAGTGCAAGACAGGGCCCATATCAGCCCCAGCATTTT. This gives the protein CAWSARQGPYQPQHF.

This clone occurred a few times. The CDR3 spells CASSFQLAARTDTQYF. CDR3 DNA: TGTGCCAGCAGTTTTCAACTAGCGGCCCGCACAGATACGCAGTATTTT. J is TRBJ2-3 and V is TRBV6-5, with 8 bases fitting TRBD2. V dropped 4 bases and J dropped 1; count of bases not matched to a gene: 7. The CDR3 loop spans 16 amino acids. The germline V gene has CDR1 MNHEY and CDR2 SVGAGI.

In this sample, this clone turned up a few times. V is TRBV5-4 and J is TRBJ2-1; 9 bases map to TRBD2. The V and J ends lost 4 bases and 5 bases, in that order; junction bases with no gene match: 4. The CDR3 has 14 residues. Germline CDR1 reads SGHNT; CDR2 reads YYREEE (reference sequence). CDR3 protein: CASSPRGGNNEQFF. The CDR3 bases are TGTGCCAGCAGCCCGCGGGGGGGGAACAATGAGCAGTTCTTC.